This T cell receptor (beta chain) is drawn from a study of T cell responses to AZD1222 COVID-19 vaccine. Study findings and constraints: Donors in the cohort were predominantly white British and more often female, and clonal diversity was possibly underestimated.

Generated by immunoSEQ multiplex PCR, the TCRdb table keeps only in-frame clones and is missing some. The sample yields roughly 110,000 clones, approximately 83% seen once. On this clone itself: Antigen unknown.

The sequencing used peripheral blood, collected on day 0 of AZD1222 vaccination. The source is an adult in good health.

The CDR3 nucleotides read TGTGCCAGCAGTCAGGGGGCTTACGAGCAGTACTTC. Translating gives CASSQGAYEQYF. The V call is TRBV19, the J call TRBJ2-7; TRBD1 aligns across 8 bases. V shed 9 bases and J 4 bases; nucleotides not matched to a gene: 5. Germline V lookup: CDR1 LNHDA, CDR2 SQIVND (reference sequence). The CDR3 length is 12 residues.